Listed below are T cell receptor beta chains from one sample, sequenced in a study of cytomegalovirus exposure and HLA in healthy donors. Measured with immunoSEQ multiplex PCR; TCRdb has only the in-frame clones, and not every one. Among 200,000 to 250,000 clones, 65% to 75% were seen once, and the ten largest hold approximately 1.9%. The sample consisted of PBMCs. The receptors come from a woman under 40 in good health and CMV-seronegative. CDR3s include the opening cysteine and the closing phenylalanine or tryptophan. The D gene is left open where the match is weak. For some rows the clone size is stated as once, few or many, or as a class when expanded; others skip it.

J,D,V,size,DNA,CDR3
TRBJ2-1,TRBD2,TRBV7-2,.,TGTGCCAGCAGCCAAACCGGACTAGCGGGGGAGGATGAGCAGTTCTTC,CASSQTGLAGEDEQFF
TRBJ2-7,TRBD2,TRBV30,.,TGTGCCTGGATCAGGACTAGCGGGGGGTTCTACGAGCAGTACTTC,CAWIRTSGGFYEQYF
TRBJ1-5,.,TRBV30,.,TGTGCCTGGAGTGGCGGGGGCAATCAGCCCCAGCATTTT,CAWSGGGNQPQHF
TRBJ1-1,TRBD1,TRBV5-5,.,TGTGCCAGCAGCTTAGAAGGACAGGTGTCCACTGAAGCTTTCTTT,CASSLEGQVSTEAFF
TRBJ2-3,TRBD2,TRBV25-1,.,TGCGCCAGCAGTGATGGACTAGCGGGTTCTGATACGCAGTATTTT,CASSDGLAGSDTQYF
TRBJ2-3,TRBD2,TRBV2,.,TGTGCCAGCAGTGAAGGGACTAGTACAGATACGCAGTATTTT,CASSEGTSTDTQYF
TRBJ2-1,TRBD2,TRBV5-1,.,TGCGCCAGCAGCTTGCGGGGTCCACCGGGGAGCGGGGGGCTCTCCTACAATGAGCAGTTCTTC,CASSLRGPPGSGGLSYNEQFF
TRBJ1-4,.,TRBV30,.,TGTGCCTGGAGTCCCCCTCGGTCGCTTAATGAAAAACTGTTTTTT,CAWSPPRSLNEKLFF
TRBJ1-1,.,TRBV5-8,.,TGTGCCAGCAGCTGGGGGGGACACACTGAAGCTTTCTTT,CASSWGGHTEAFF
TRBJ1-2,.,TRBV7-9,.,TGTGCCAGCAGCTCCCTCGGGGAAGCTAACTATGGCTACACCTTC,CASSSLGEANYGYTF
TRBJ2-2,.,TRBV27,.,TGTGCCAGCAGTATCGGACAGTCGGTGGGCACCGGGGAGCTGTTTTTT,CASSIGQSVGTGELFF
TRBJ2-5,.,TRBV7-3,.,TGTGCCAGCAGCTTAGGGCCTACGGAGACCCAGTACTTC,CASSLGPTETQYF
TRBJ2-1,TRBD2,TRBV2,once,TGTGCCAGCAGTCAAGTAGCGGGGGACTACAATGAGCAGTTCTTC,CASSQVAGDYNEQFF
TRBJ2-5,.,TRBV19,.,TGTGCCAGTAGTATTCGGCGGGGCTGGGAGACCCAGTACTTC,CASSIRRGWETQYF
TRBJ2-3,TRBD2,TRBV7-6,.,TGTGCCAGCAGCTTCCTGGATTCTAGCGGGGGAACTAAAGATACGCAGTATTTT,CASSFLDSSGGTKDTQYF
TRBJ2-3,.,TRBV7-9,.,TGTGCCAGCAGCCGTGTAGACGGGAGAGGAGGAATCTCAGATACGCAGTATTTT,CASSRVDGRGGISDTQYF
TRBJ2-2,.,TRBV7-3,.,TGTGCCAGCAGCCCCCACGCACCAGCGAACACCGGGGAGCTGTTTTTT,CASSPHAPANTGELFF
TRBJ1-6,.,TRBV30,few,TGTGCCTGGAGTGTAAATGTAAGGGGAAATTCACCCCTCCACTTT,CAWSVNVRGNSPLHF
TRBJ2-1,TRBD2,TRBV7-3,.,TGTGCCAGCAGCGGAGCGGGAGGGACCTACAATGAGCAGTTCTTC,CASSGAGGTYNEQFF
TRBJ2-1,TRBD2,TRBV7-2,.,TGTGCCAGCAGCTTAGTGGCGGGAGTCTATGAGCAGTTCTTC,CASSLVAGVYEQFF
TRBJ2-3,.,TRBV5-1,few,TGCGCCAGCAGCGGGGGGACCTCAGCAGGGCTCACGCAGTATTTT,CASSGGTSAGLTQYF
TRBJ1-4,TRBD1,TRBV5-5,.,TGTGCCAGCAGCTTGGAACAGGGGGGGTTGGCAAAACTGTTTTTT,CASSLEQGGLAKLFF
TRBJ1-1,.,TRBV19,.,TGTGCCAGTAGGAACAGGGAATTGAACACTGAAGCTTTCTTT,CASRNRELNTEAFF
TRBJ2-7,TRBD2,TRBV5-4,.,TGTGCCAGCAGCCCATACGGGGGGACCGCCTACGAGCAGTACTTC,CASSPYGGTAYEQYF
TRBJ2-5,.,TRBV5-4,.,TGTGCCAGCAGCACGACAGAGGAGACCCAGTACTTC,CASSTTEETQYF
TRBJ2-6,.,TRBV5-4,.,TGTGCCAGCAGAACTGAGGCGGGACAGCGAAGCTCTGGGGCCAACGTCCTGACTTTC,CASRTEAGQRSSGANVLTF
TRBJ2-1,.,TRBV5-1,.,TGCGCCAGCAGCCCCGGACTTCTCCCACCCTACAATGAGCAGTTCTTC,CASSPGLLPPYNEQFF
TRBJ1-2,.,TRBV5-4,.,TGTGCCAGCAGTTTGGTGGGGGGAGCCTATGGCTACACCTTC,CASSLVGGAYGYTF
TRBJ1-1,.,TRBV5-1,.,TGCGCCAGCAGCTTGGGTTATCAGAACATGAACACTGAAGCTTTCTTT,CASSLGYQNMNTEAFF
TRBJ1-4,TRBD1,TRBV7-9,.,TGTGCCAGCAGATTGGACAGGGGAGACGAAAAACTGTTTTTT,CASRLDRGDEKLFF
TRBJ1-3,TRBD1,TRBV9,.,TGTGCCAGCAGCGCATACAACAGGGGGACAAACACCATATATTTT,CASSAYNRGTNTIYF
TRBJ2-2,.,TRBV9,.,TGTGCCAGCGGGAGGAGCGTAGCGTTGACCGGGGAGCTGTTTTTT,CASGRSVALTGELFF
TRBJ2-7,.,TRBV2,.,TGTGCCAGTAGCTCCAGGGGCTACGAGCAGTACTTC,CASSSRGYEQYF
TRBJ1-4,.,TRBV6-5,few,TGTGCCAGCAGTGCGTACAGGGACGAAAAACTGTTTTTT,CASSAYRDEKLFF
TRBJ2-1,.,TRBV6-6,.,TGTGCCAGCAGTTCCAACAACCAGCAGTTCTTC,CASSSNNQQFF
TRBJ1-1,.,TRBV6-1,.,TGTGCCAGCAGTCCTGGGGGGACTGAAGCTTTCTTT,CASSPGGTEAFF
TRBJ1-1,.,TRBV6-5,few,TGTGCCAGCAACGCCGGGGACACTGAAGCTTTCTTT,CASNAGDTEAFF
TRBJ2-7,TRBD2,TRBV14,few,TGTGCCAGCAGCCAATATAGCGGGAGAATCTACGAGCAGTACTTC,CASSQYSGRIYEQYF
TRBJ1-5,.,TRBV6-5,.,TGTGCCAGCAGTCCACAGGGTCATCAGCCCCAGCATTTT,CASSPQGHQPQHF
TRBJ1-3,.,TRBV9,.,TGTGCCAGCAGCGAAGAAGGGGGCTCTGGAAACACCATATATTTT,CASSEEGGSGNTIYF
TRBJ1-6,.,TRBV9,.,TGTGCCAGCAGCGCACAGGGAACGCATTCACCCCTCCACTTT,CASSAQGTHSPLHF
TRBJ2-3,.,TRBV7-9,.,TGTGCCAGCAGCTTAGATGCAGGGGTTGCAGATACGCAGTATTTT,CASSLDAGVADTQYF
TRBJ2-5,TRBD2,TRBV5-6,.,TGTGCCAGCAGCTCCTCCGGGACTAGCGTTAACGTAGGGACCCAGTACTTC,CASSSSGTSVNVGTQYF
TRBJ1-1,.,TRBV30,.,TGTGCCTCCTATCAGGGTTTCGGCACTGAAGCTTTCTTT,CASYQGFGTEAFF
TRBJ1-2,.,TRBV9,.,TGTGCCAGCAGCGTAGATGGGACACTGGTCGATGGCTACACCTTC,CASSVDGTLVDGYTF
TRBJ2-7,TRBD1,TRBV19,.,TGTGCCAGTAGTATGGGACAGTCGGGCAAGCAGTACTTC,CASSMGQSGKQYF
TRBJ1-4,.,TRBV4-1,.,TGCGCCAGCAGCCAAGAGAGAAAACTGTTTTTT,CASSQERKLFF
TRBJ2-7,.,TRBV28,.,TGTGCCAGCCGGAGCTCCTACGAGCAGTACTTC,CASRSSYEQYF
TRBJ2-3,.,TRBV30,.,TGTGCCTGGAGTCGAGGGAGGCGTGTGACAGATACGCAGTATTTT,CAWSRGRRVTDTQYF
TRBJ1-2,TRBD1,TRBV15,.,TGTGCCACCAGCAGAGATAGATCAGGACAGGCTTTTTACAACTATGGCTACACCTTC,CATSRDRSGQAFYNYGYTF